What follows are 14 T cell receptor beta chains derived from one specimen sequenced in a study of Graves' ophthalmopathy and Graves' hyperthyroidism. Amplification targeted the TCR beta CDR3 regions, with RNA transcripts as the source material. Second-round multiplex PCR came after first-round RT-PCR with HTBI primers. TCRdb re-analysed the multiplex PCR reads in MiXCR, keeping a single row per CDR3 protein. The table lists some 350,000 distinct CDR3 sequences, about 18% of them singletons, with roughly 2.3% in the top ten. Input material: peripheral blood. The source of these receptors is an adult woman with stable Graves' hyperthyroidism.

Many counts were recorded for this clonotype. The J gene is TRBJ2-7, the V gene TRBV28; D ambiguous. The germline V gene has CDR1 MDHEN and CDR2 SYDVKM. This CDR3 is built from 13 residues. Deletions cut 7 bases from V and 0 bases from J, with 10 bases between. DNA for the CDR3: TGTGCCAGCAAGGATCTACCCTCCTACGAGCAGTACTTC. This encodes CASKDLPSYEQYF.

This clonotype was seen more than once but under ten times. No conserved phenylalanine or tryptophan ends this CDR3, so it is likely a read error. The DNA is omitted, as the CDR3 cannot be located on it reliably, and the CDR3 follows TCRdb's listing. The chain employs TRBV6-1 and TRBJ2-2; the D call TRBD2 from the table was never checked on the DNA. Germline assignment: CDR1 MNHNS and CDR2 SASEGT. The CDR3 totals 15 residues, both ends included. This CDR3 reads CASTGGPANTGELWL.

This clonotype has at least ten counts. The V gene is TRBV6-2 or TRBV6-3, the J gene TRBJ1-5; TRBD1 is a possible D gene (5 bases). The CDR3 totals 12 residues. Trimming took off 6 bases at V and 6 bases at J, with 9 bases between the two ends. Germline V lookup: CDR1 MNHEY, CDR2 SVGEGT. CDR3 in amino acids: CASSTRAQPQHF. The CDR3 bases are TGTGCCAGCAGCACCAGGGCTCAGCCCCAGCATTTT.

This clonotype came up many times. V gene TRBV20-1 combines with J gene TRBJ1-5; 9 positions match TRBD1. With 3 bases clipped from V and 0 bases from J, the junction kept 12 bases outside the gene matches. The length of the CDR3 is 18 residues. Germline loops: CDR1 DFQATT, CDR2 SNEGSKA (reference sequence). The CDR3 loop is CSASGGTGWRDSNQPQHF. The CDR3 coding sequence is TGCAGTGCTAGCGGTGGGACAGGGTGGAGGGATAGCAATCAGCCCCAGCATTTT.

This clonotype came up many times. DNA of the CDR3: TGTGCCAGCAGCCCTCACGCGGAGGGCGCAGGTGGCTACACCTTC. It codes for CASSPHAEGAGGYTF. This rearrangement joins TRBV7-2 to TRBJ1-2; D ambiguous. The V end lost 5 bases, the J end lost 7 bases, and 20 bases lay between the germline ends. CDR3 size: 15 residues. Germline loops: CDR1 SGHTA, CDR2 FQGNSA.

This clonotype has at least ten counts. DNA for the CDR3: TGTGCCAGCAGCTTAGTGGCTAGCGGGCAGGAGACCCAGTACTTC. Translating gives CASSLVASGQETQYF. The chain couples TRBV7-2 to TRBJ2-5; 8 bases fit TRBD2. Losses at the gene ends were 1 base for V and 5 bases for J; bases not matched to a gene: 6. CDR1 SGHTA and CDR2 FQGNSA come from the germline V gene. The CDR3 is 15 amino acids.

This clonotype was seen at least ten times. The gene calls are TRBV30 and TRBJ2-7; 8 bases are a match to TRBD2. The germline V gene encodes CDR1 GTSNPN and CDR2 SVGIG (reference sequence). There are 14 residues in the CDR3. The ends lost 5 bases at V and 1 base at J; junction bases unmatched: 7. The CDR3 spells CAWGVREGSYEQYF. The CDR3 region has the DNA TGTGCCTGGGGGGTCCGGGAGGGGTCCTACGAGCAGTACTTC.

In this sample, this clonotype turned up many times. The chain recombines TRBV2 with TRBJ2-7, with a weak D call TRBD1 (5 bases). This CDR3 has 14 residues. The V and J ends lost 1 base and 0 bases respectively, with 7 bases between them. Looked up from germline, CDR1 is SNHLY and CDR2 is FYNNEI. The CDR3 protein is CASSEGTFSYEQYF. The CDR3 coding sequence is TGTGCCAGCAGTGAAGGGACATTCTCCTACGAGCAGTACTTC.

V and J are TRBV6-2 or TRBV6-3 and TRBJ2-7, with D uncertain. The CDR3 consists of 13 residues. V was shortened by 2 bases and J by 12 bases, with 17 bases between the two germline ends. CDR1 is MNHEY, CDR2 SVGEGT, per germline. The CDR3: CASSYLDLAVPYF. The CDR3 DNA reads as TGTGCCAGCAGTTACCTCGACTTGGCGGTTCCGTACTTC.

At least ten counts were recorded for this clonotype. The chain uses TRBV6-1 and TRBJ2-5, with 8 bases aligning to TRBD2. Germline loops: CDR1 MNHNS, CDR2 SASEGT. This CDR3 is 14 amino acids long. The trim removed 5 bases at V and 3 bases at J, leaving 5 bases unmatched. The CDR3 spells CASSWKREKETQYF. The CDR3 coding sequence is TGTGCCAGCAGTTGGAAGCGGGAGAAAGAGACCCAGTACTTC.

This clonotype showed up many times. The chain employs TRBV12-3 or TRBV12-4 and TRBJ2-2; D remains unclear. This CDR3 contains 14 residues. V was shortened by 8 bases and J by 2 bases, with 12 bases between the two germline ends. CDR3 DNA sequence: TGTGCCAGCTGGGGTTATTCTAACACCGGGGAGCTGTTTTTT. This gives the protein CASWGYSNTGELFF.

This clonotype was seen repeatedly, ten times or more. The V and J genes are TRBV12-3 or TRBV12-4 and TRBJ2-2; tentative D call: TRBD1 (5 bases). The V and J ends lost 5 bases and 2 bases respectively, with 6 bases between them. The CDR3 has 13 amino acids. The CDR3, as DNA: TGTGCCAGCAGTGACAGCAACACCGGGGAGCTGTTTTTT. The encoded protein is CASSDSNTGELFF.

This clonotype was detected many times. The CDR3 reads CASSPPAYGYTF. As DNA, the CDR3 is TGTGCCAGCAGCCCCCCAGCCTATGGCTACACCTTC. This chain connects TRBV28 to TRBJ1-2; D unresolved. CDR1 and CDR2 from the germline V gene are MDHEN and SYDVKM. Trimming cost V 6 bases and J 4 bases, with 9 bases left between them. The CDR3 spans 12 residues.

This clonotype appeared many times. This chain uses TRBV2 with TRBJ2-5; D is unclear. The CDR3 sequence is 14 residues long. V was trimmed by 3 bases and J by 2 bases, leaving 10 bases between them. From germline, CDR1 is SNHLY and CDR2 FYNNEI. CDR3 residues: CASSELGRQETQYF. DNA for the CDR3: TGTGCCAGCAGTGAGTTAGGCAGACAAGAGACCCAGTACTTC.